Listed below are T cell receptor beta chains from one sample, sequenced in a study of shared clonotypes between healthy human individuals. The data were produced by immunoSEQ multiplex PCR, yet TCRdb's version contains in-frame clones alone and is incomplete. The sample holds roughly 1 million clones, around 78% seen once. Sequenced input: memory CD4+ T cells from PBMCs. These receptors were obtained from a man between 18 and 35 years old in good health. Some clones in this sample may be carry-over from other donors' samples. The CDR3 runs from the conserved cysteine through the conserved F or W. The D gene is left open where the match is weak. Clone size is not always given. Where it is, it says once, few, many or a class for expanded clones.

abundance: -
j_gene: TRBJ1-2
v_gene: TRBV2
d_gene: -
len: 18
CDR3aa: CASRAPPARASSGYGYTF
CDR3nt: TGTGCCAGCAGAGCGCCCCCGGCCCGTGCAAGTTCTGGCTATGGCTACACCTTC

abundance: once
j_gene: TRBJ2-3
v_gene: TRBV7-2
d_gene: TRBD2
len: 16
CDR3aa: CASSLRTSGSTDTQYF
CDR3nt: TGTGCCAGCAGCCTCCGGACTAGCGGGAGCACAGATACGCAGTATTTT

abundance: -
j_gene: TRBJ1-5
v_gene: TRBV28
d_gene: -
len: 15
CDR3aa: CASSFKRYGNQPQHF
CDR3nt: TGTGCCAGCAGTTTTAAAAGGTACGGCAATCAGCCCCAGCATTTT

abundance: -
j_gene: TRBJ1-1
v_gene: TRBV19
d_gene: -
len: 16
CDR3aa: CASSILPTALNTEAFF
CDR3nt: TGTGCCAGTAGTATACTCCCGACAGCTTTGAACACTGAAGCTTTCTTT

abundance: -
j_gene: TRBJ1-5
v_gene: TRBV7-2
d_gene: -
len: 16
CDR3aa: CASSLQAAPSNQPQHF
CDR3nt: TGTGCCAGCAGCTTACAAGCCGCACCGAGCAATCAGCCCCAGCATTTT

abundance: -
j_gene: TRBJ1-2
v_gene: TRBV29-1
d_gene: -
len: 12
CDR3aa: CSSSTVLYGYTF
CDR3nt: TGCAGCTCTTCGACGGTCCTCTATGGCTACACCTTC

abundance: many
j_gene: TRBJ1-1
v_gene: TRBV6-4
d_gene: -
len: 14
CDR3aa: CASSDSGGRAEAFF
CDR3nt: TGTGCCAGCAGTGACTCCGGTGGGCGAGCTGAAGCTTTCTTT

abundance: -
j_gene: TRBJ1-5
v_gene: TRBV2
d_gene: TRBD1
len: 14
CDR3aa: CASSLQGIYQPQHF
CDR3nt: TGTGCCAGCAGCCTACAGGGGATCTACCAGCCCCAGCATTTT

abundance: few
j_gene: TRBJ1-4
v_gene: TRBV28
d_gene: -
len: 13
CDR3aa: CASSLRFLEKLFF
CDR3nt: TGTGCCAGCAGTTTAAGATTCCTGGAAAAACTGTTTTTT

abundance: -
j_gene: TRBJ1-1
v_gene: TRBV5-1
d_gene: TRBD1
len: 15
CDR3aa: CASSPGGGQGVSAFF
CDR3nt: TGCGCCAGCAGCCCTGGGGGAGGGCAGGGGGTGAGTGCTTTCTTT

abundance: -
j_gene: TRBJ1-5
v_gene: TRBV10-3
d_gene: TRBD1
len: 17
CDR3aa: CAISEGTGRRGNQPQHF
CDR3nt: TGTGCCATCAGTGAGGGGACAGGTAGAAGGGGCAATCAGCCCCAGCATTTT

abundance: -
j_gene: TRBJ2-7
v_gene: TRBV7-7
d_gene: TRBD1
len: 16
CDR3aa: CASSLVTSGGSYEQYF
CDR3nt: TGTGCCAGCAGCTTAGTAACGTCAGGGGGCAGCTACGAGCAGTACTTC

abundance: -
j_gene: TRBJ2-3
v_gene: TRBV11-3
d_gene: -
len: 15
CDR3aa: CASSLGVARTDTQYF
CDR3nt: TGTGCCAGCAGCTTAGGTGTAGCGAGGACAGATACGCAGTATTTT

abundance: once
j_gene: TRBJ2-3
v_gene: TRBV6-6
d_gene: TRBD2
len: 15
CDR3aa: CASSSASGSTDTQYF
CDR3nt: TGTGCCAGCAGTTCAGCTAGCGGAAGCACAGATACGCAGTATTTT

abundance: -
j_gene: TRBJ2-1
v_gene: TRBV2
d_gene: TRBD2
len: 17
CDR3aa: CASSELTGTSGLNEQFF
CDR3nt: TGTGCCAGCAGCGAATTAACCGGGACTAGCGGCCTCAATGAGCAGTTCTTC

abundance: -
j_gene: TRBJ1-4
v_gene: TRBV4-1
d_gene: -
len: 14
CDR3aa: CASSQLDTEEKLFF
CDR3nt: TGCGCCAGCAGCCAACTGGACACGGAAGAAAAACTGTTTTTT

abundance: -
j_gene: TRBJ2-1
v_gene: TRBV21-1
d_gene: -
len: 13
CDR3aa: CASSKEARGEQFF
CDR3nt: TGTGCCAGCAGCAAAGAGGCTCGGGGTGAGCAGTTCTTC

abundance: -
j_gene: TRBJ2-3
v_gene: TRBV18
d_gene: -
len: 12
CDR3aa: CASSEGTDTQYF
CDR3nt: TGTGCCAGCTCAGAGGGCACAGATACGCAGTATTTT

abundance: -
j_gene: TRBJ1-2
v_gene: TRBV6-6
d_gene: -
len: 14
CDR3aa: CASSYTFGEYGYTF
CDR3nt: TGTGCCAGCAGTTACACTTTTGGAGAGTATGGCTACACCTTC

abundance: once
j_gene: TRBJ2-1
v_gene: TRBV29-1
d_gene: TRBD2
len: 15
CDR3aa: CSVQFSGSPYNEQFF
CDR3nt: TGCAGCGTTCAGTTTAGCGGGAGTCCCTACAATGAGCAGTTCTTC

abundance: -
j_gene: TRBJ1-3
v_gene: TRBV5-1
d_gene: TRBD1
len: 15
CDR3aa: CASSPQTGTGNTIYF
CDR3nt: TGCGCCAGCAGCCCTCAGACCGGGACAGGGAACACCATATATTTT

abundance: -
j_gene: TRBJ1-4
v_gene: TRBV5-8
d_gene: TRBD1
len: 15
CDR3aa: CASSSEGAAYEKLFF
CDR3nt: TGTGCCAGCAGTTCCGAGGGGGCCGCGTATGAAAAACTGTTTTTT

abundance: -
j_gene: TRBJ1-5
v_gene: TRBV11-2
d_gene: TRBD1
len: 17
CDR3aa: CASSLVGTDYSNQPQHF
CDR3nt: TGTGCCAGCAGCTTGGTCGGGACAGATTATAGCAATCAGCCCCAGCATTTT

abundance: -
j_gene: TRBJ1-1
v_gene: TRBV5-1
d_gene: -
len: 14
CDR3aa: CASSLDTMNTEAFF
CDR3nt: TGCGCCAGCAGCCTAGACACCATGAACACTGAAGCTTTCTTT

abundance: -
j_gene: TRBJ2-7
v_gene: TRBV4-1
d_gene: TRBD2
len: 15
CDR3aa: CASSLATSGSYEQYF
CDR3nt: TGCGCCAGCAGCCTTGCGACTAGCGGGAGTTACGAGCAGTACTTC

abundance: -
j_gene: TRBJ1-2
v_gene: TRBV5-1
d_gene: TRBD1
len: 14
CDR3aa: CASSFGTANYGYTF
CDR3nt: TGCGCCAGCAGCTTCGGGACAGCTAACTATGGCTACACCTTC

abundance: -
j_gene: TRBJ1-1
v_gene: TRBV4-1
d_gene: TRBD1
len: 16
CDR3aa: CASSQGGGGLFTEAFF
CDR3nt: TGCGCCAGCAGCCAAGGAGGAGGGGGCCTTTTCACTGAAGCTTTCTTT

abundance: -
j_gene: TRBJ1-5
v_gene: TRBV6-1
d_gene: -
len: 19
CDR3aa: CASSEVRWFGAYSNQPQHF
CDR3nt: TGTGCCAGCAGTGAAGTACGGTGGTTCGGGGCGTATAGCAATCAGCCCCAGCATTTT

abundance: -
j_gene: TRBJ1-3
v_gene: TRBV4-3
d_gene: -
len: 16
CDR3aa: CASSQDLAGFGNTIYF
CDR3nt: TGCGCCAGCAGCCAAGATTTGGCGGGGTTTGGAAACACCATATATTTT

abundance: -
j_gene: TRBJ2-7
v_gene: TRBV5-4
d_gene: TRBD2
len: 17
CDR3aa: CASSSQGTGTSGYEQYF
CDR3nt: TGTGCCAGCAGCTCCCAGGGTACCGGGACTAGCGGCTACGAGCAGTACTTC

abundance: -
j_gene: TRBJ2-7
v_gene: TRBV2
d_gene: -
len: 13
CDR3aa: CASSDVVGSEQYF
CDR3nt: TGTGCCAGCAGTGACGTCGTAGGCTCCGAGCAGTACTTC

abundance: -
j_gene: TRBJ1-1
v_gene: TRBV2
d_gene: TRBD1
len: 13
CDR3aa: CASGRGTVAEAFF
CDR3nt: TGTGCCAGCGGTCGAGGGACAGTGGCTGAAGCTTTCTTT

abundance: few
j_gene: TRBJ1-1
v_gene: TRBV11-2
d_gene: TRBD1
len: 14
CDR3aa: CASRGDRRNTEAFF
CDR3nt: TGTGCCAGCAGGGGGGACAGAAGGAACACTGAAGCTTTCTTT

abundance: -
j_gene: TRBJ1-2
v_gene: TRBV5-6
d_gene: TRBD1
len: 15
CDR3aa: CASNIWDRVDYGYTF
CDR3nt: TGTGCCAGCAACATTTGGGACAGGGTTGACTATGGCTACACCTTC

abundance: many
j_gene: TRBJ1-1
v_gene: TRBV6-6
d_gene: -
len: 14
CDR3aa: CASSPLMGNTEAFF
CDR3nt: TGTGCCAGCAGCCCCTTAATGGGGAACACTGAAGCTTTCTTT

abundance: -
j_gene: TRBJ2-2
v_gene: TRBV7-2
d_gene: -
len: 15
CDR3aa: CASSLLAEGAGELFF
CDR3nt: TGTGCCAGCAGCTTATTAGCGGAGGGGGCCGGGGAGCTGTTTTTT

abundance: -
j_gene: TRBJ2-7
v_gene: TRBV6-6
d_gene: TRBD2
len: 14
CDR3aa: CASSYDLAGGTRYF
CDR3nt: TGTGCCAGCAGTTACGATCTAGCGGGAGGGACGCGGTACTTC

abundance: few
j_gene: TRBJ2-1
v_gene: TRBV7-2
d_gene: -
len: 14
CDR3aa: CASSLGLGYYEQFF
CDR3nt: TGTGCCAGCAGCTTAGGATTGGGGTACTATGAGCAGTTCTTC

abundance: -
j_gene: TRBJ2-1
v_gene: TRBV7-6
d_gene: -
len: 16
CDR3aa: CASSPLASGDYNEQFF
CDR3nt: TGTGCCAGCAGTCCTTTGGCGAGCGGAGACTACAATGAGCAGTTCTTC

abundance: -
j_gene: TRBJ1-1
v_gene: TRBV30
d_gene: -
len: 12
CDR3aa: CAWTVGSTEAFF
CDR3nt: TGTGCCTGGACGGTGGGCAGCACTGAAGCTTTCTTT

abundance: once
j_gene: TRBJ2-5
v_gene: TRBV5-1
d_gene: -
len: 16
CDR3aa: CASSLVGVSGQETQYF
CDR3nt: TGCGCCAGCAGCTTGGTGGGGGTATCAGGCCAAGAGACCCAGTACTTC

abundance: -
j_gene: TRBJ1-1
v_gene: TRBV5-1
d_gene: TRBD1
len: 14
CDR3aa: CASSMGQGRTEAFF
CDR3nt: TGCGCCAGCAGCATGGGACAGGGGCGGACTGAAGCTTTCTTT

abundance: -
j_gene: TRBJ1-1
v_gene: TRBV28
d_gene: TRBD1
len: 13
CDR3aa: CASTSGGPAEAFF
CDR3nt: TGTGCCAGCACCTCAGGGGGGCCGGCCGAAGCTTTCTTT

abundance: -
j_gene: TRBJ2-3
v_gene: TRBV7-3
d_gene: TRBD2
len: 16
CDR3aa: CASSYAGGQGTDTQYF
CDR3nt: TGTGCCAGCAGCTACGCGGGGGGCCAAGGAACAGATACGCAGTATTTT

abundance: -
j_gene: TRBJ2-7
v_gene: TRBV9
d_gene: TRBD1
len: 14
CDR3aa: CASSSGQGSYEQYF
CDR3nt: TGTGCCAGCAGCTCAGGACAGGGCTCCTACGAGCAGTACTTC

abundance: -
j_gene: TRBJ2-3
v_gene: TRBV28
d_gene: -
len: 16
CDR3aa: CASSFRGGRSTDTQYF
CDR3nt: TGTGCCAGCAGTTTTAGGGGAGGTCGGAGCACAGATACGCAGTATTTT